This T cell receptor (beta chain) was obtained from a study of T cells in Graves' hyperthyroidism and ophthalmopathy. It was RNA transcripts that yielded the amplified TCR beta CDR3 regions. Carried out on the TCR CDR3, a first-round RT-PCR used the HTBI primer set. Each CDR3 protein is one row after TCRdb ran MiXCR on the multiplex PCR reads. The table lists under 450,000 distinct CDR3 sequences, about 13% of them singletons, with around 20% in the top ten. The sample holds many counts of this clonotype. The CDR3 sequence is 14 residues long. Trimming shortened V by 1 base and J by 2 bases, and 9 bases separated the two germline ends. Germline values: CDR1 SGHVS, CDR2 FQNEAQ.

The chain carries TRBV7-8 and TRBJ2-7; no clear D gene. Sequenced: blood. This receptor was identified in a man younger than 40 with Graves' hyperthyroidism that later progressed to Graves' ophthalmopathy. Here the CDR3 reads CASSLVGVTYEQYF. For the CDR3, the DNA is TGTGCCAGCAGCTTAGTCGGAGTGACCTACGAGCAGTACTTC. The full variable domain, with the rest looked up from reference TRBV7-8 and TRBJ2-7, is GAGVSQSPRYKVAKRGQDVALRCDPISGHVSLFWYQQALGQGPEFLTYFQNEAQLDKSGLPSDRFFAERPEGSVSTLKIQRTQQEDSAVYLCASSLVGVTYEQYFGPGTRLTVT.